Each of the 8 T cell receptor beta chains below was sequenced from the same sample in a study of monozygotic twins with inflammatory bowel disease. With the 5' RACE reads reprocessed, TCRdb shows one record per CDR3 protein and no DNA. In all, the sample yields nearly 450,000 distinct CDR3 sequences. The sequenced sample was blood. These receptors were collected from a human donor with ulcerative colitis or Crohn's disease, or a healthy co-twin of an affected twin (not recorded which).

The chain combines TRBV5-4 with TRBJ2-1; the TCRdb D gene call, TRBD2, has no DNA to confirm it. This CDR3 contains 16 residues. The germline V gene encodes CDR1 SGHNT and CDR2 YYREEE (reference sequence). The CDR3 spells CASSLMGLAGGNEQFF.

The chain has TRBV18 and TRBJ1-4; no DNA is available, so the TRBD1 call from TCRdb remains unchecked. The CDR3 sequence is 15 residues long. Per germline, CDR1 KGHSH and CDR2 LQKENI. The CDR3 is CASSLGTGDKEKLFF. The whole variable domain, remainder taken from reference TRBV18 and TRBJ1-4, is NAGVMQNPRHLVRRRGQEARLRCSPMKGHSHVYWYRQLPEEGLKFMVYLQKENIIDESGMPKERFSAEFPKEGPSILRIQQVVRGDSAAYFCASSLGTGDKEKLFFGSGTQLSVL.

This chain uses TRBV11-1 with TRBJ2-3; TCRdb lists TRBD1, though no DNA is available to test this call. The CDR3 sequence is 14 residues long. CDR1 is SGHAT and CDR2 is FQDESV in the germline V gene (reference sequence). The CDR3 loop reads CASSLRDRTDTQYF. The full variable domain, its missing parts supplied by reference TRBV11-1 and TRBJ2-3, is EAEVAQSPRYKITEKSQAVAFWCDPISGHATLYWYRQILGQGPELLVQFQDESVVDDSQLPKDRFSAERLKGVDSTLKIQPAELGDSAMYLCASSLRDRTDTQYFGPGTRLTVL.

This chain joins TRBV11-1 and TRBJ1-4; TCRdb names TRBD1, which stays unverified in the absence of DNA. CDR3 length: 18 amino acids. Germline V gives CDR1 SGHAT, CDR2 FQDESV (reference sequence). This CDR3 reads CASSSPNRDRDQNEKLFF.

The chain carries TRBV7-2 and TRBJ2-7; the D call from TCRdb, TRBD2, cannot be confirmed without DNA. Germline V gives CDR1 SGHTA, CDR2 FQGNSA. The CDR3 runs to 15 residues. The CDR3 reads CASSLTLAGIYEQYF.

The genes are TRBV7-9 and TRBJ2-5; the TCRdb call, TRBD1, lacks DNA for checking. Per the germline V gene, CDR1 is SEHNR and CDR2 is FQNEAQ (reference sequence). The CDR3 totals 13 residues. The chain's CDR3 is CASSLRSGTTQYF.

The CDR3 is CASSLVGPYNEQFF. This chain connects TRBV7-8 to TRBJ2-1; TCRdb indicates TRBD1, and absent DNA this call remains unverified. The germline V gene encodes CDR1 SGHVS and CDR2 FQNEAQ. This CDR3 has 14 amino acids.

The chain couples TRBV29-1 to TRBJ2-7. CDR1 and CDR2 (germline): SQVTM, ANQGSEA. The CDR3 consists of 12 residues. CDR3: CSVGNRVNEQYF.